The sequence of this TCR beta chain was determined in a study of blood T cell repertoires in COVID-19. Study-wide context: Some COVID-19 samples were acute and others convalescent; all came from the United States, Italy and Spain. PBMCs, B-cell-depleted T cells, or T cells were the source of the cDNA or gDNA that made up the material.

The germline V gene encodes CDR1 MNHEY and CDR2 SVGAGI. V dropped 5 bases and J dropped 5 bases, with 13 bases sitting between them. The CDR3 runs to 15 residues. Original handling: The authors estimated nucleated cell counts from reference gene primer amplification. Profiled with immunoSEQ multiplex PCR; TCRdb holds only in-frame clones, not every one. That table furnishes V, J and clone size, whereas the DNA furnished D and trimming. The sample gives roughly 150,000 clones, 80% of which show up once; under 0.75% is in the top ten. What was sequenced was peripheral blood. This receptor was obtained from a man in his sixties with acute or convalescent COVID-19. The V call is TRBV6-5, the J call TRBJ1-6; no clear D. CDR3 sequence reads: CASSTLRRNNSPLHF. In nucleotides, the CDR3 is TGTGCCAGCAGTACCCTTCGGAGAAATAATTCACCCCTCCACTTT.